The 2 T cell receptor beta chains reported below all come from one sample, sequenced in a study of blood T cells in healthy people across ages. Using a J-beta primer mix together with a sample-barcoded 5' primer, a second PCR was run for about 7 to 12 cycles. A single record per CDR3 protein comes from TCRdb applying MiXCR to the 5' RACE reads. Here the sample spans around 1.7 million distinct CDR3 sequences, 25% to 30% being singletons. The sequenced sample consisted of blood. The source of these receptors is a woman under 40 in good health.

V gene TRBV28 combines with J gene TRBJ2-3; D is possibly TRBD2 (5 bases). The CDR3 has 14 residues. V lost 3 bases, J lost 2 bases, and 9 bases lay in between. The V gene's germline CDR1 is MDHEN and CDR2 SYDVKM. CDR3: CASSLPGYTDTQYF. The CDR3, as DNA: TGTGCCAGCAGTTTGCCGGGGTACACAGATACGCAGTATTTT.

This clonotype appeared many times. The J gene is TRBJ1-4, the V gene TRBV9, with 7 bases aligning to TRBD1. The V gene end was trimmed by 4 bases and the J gene end by 8 bases; junction bases not matched to a gene: 11. The CDR3 loop spans 15 amino acids. Per the germline V gene, CDR1 is SGDLS and CDR2 is YYNGEE. CDR3 sequence: CASSPGQASKEKLFF. CDR3 nucleotides: TGTGCCAGCAGCCCTGGACAGGCTTCGAAGGAAAAACTGTTTTTT.